This TCR beta chain is from a study of blood T cell repertoires in COVID-19. Turning to the study itself: COVID-19 samples, acute and convalescent, were from the United States, Italy and Spain.

This clone has a handful of counts. Profiling relied on immunoSEQ multiplex PCR, and the TCRdb table lists in-frame clones only, not all of them. Of about 240,000 clones detected, 75% to 85% appear once; the ten largest clones hold 12%. The V gene's germline CDR1 is MNHEY and CDR2 SVGAGI. Trimming took 6 bases from V and 8 from J, leaving 14 bases between them. The CDR3 is made up of 14 amino acids. Source material: peripheral blood. The TCR sequence derives from a woman aged 55-69 years with active or convalescent COVID-19. The chain joins TRBV6-5 to TRBJ1-6; D might be TRBD1 (5 bases). CDR3 sequence reads: CASREGSHYSPLHF. The CDR3 DNA reads TGTGCCAGCAGGGAGGGGTCACATTATTCACCCCTCCACTTT.